The entry below describes one TCR beta chain. Germline V gene data show CDR1 as MNHEY and CDR2 as SVGAGI. V lost 4 bases, J lost 5 bases, and 4 bases stayed unmatched. CDR3 size: 14 residues. The data originate from a study of blood T cell repertoires in COVID-19. Some clones are missing from TCRdb's copy, which holds only in-frame ones; the method was immunoSEQ multiplex PCR. The sample has roughly 200,000 clones, 75% to 85% seen once. Specimen: peripheral blood. The chain couples TRBV6-5 to TRBJ2-1, with 8 bases lining up with TRBD1. This clonotype originated in a woman aged 40 to 50 with COVID-19, enrolled during active disease. In nucleotides, the CDR3 is TGTGCCAGCAGTTGGGGACAGGAAAACAATGAGCAGTTCTTC. Translation: CASSWGQENNEQFF.